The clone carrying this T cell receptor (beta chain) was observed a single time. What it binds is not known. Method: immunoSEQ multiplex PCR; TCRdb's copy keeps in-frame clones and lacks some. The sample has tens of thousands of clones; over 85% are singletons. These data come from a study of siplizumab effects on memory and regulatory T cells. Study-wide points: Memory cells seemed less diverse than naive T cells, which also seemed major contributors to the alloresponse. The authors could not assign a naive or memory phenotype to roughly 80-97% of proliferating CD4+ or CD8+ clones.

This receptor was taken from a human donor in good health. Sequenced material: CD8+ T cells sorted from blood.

The CDR3 loop is CASSANGGEGAFYGYTF. The CDR3 nucleotides read TGTGCCAGCAGCGCTAACGGTGGGGAGGGGGCTTTCTATGGCTACACCTTC. This rearrangement joins TRBV9 to TRBJ1-2; TRBD1 aligns across 7 bases. The CDR3 is 17 amino acids. Germline trimming cut 3 bases from V and 4 bases from J; bases unmatched to any gene: 15. In germline, CDR1 is SGDLS, CDR2 YYNGEE.